Given below is one TCR beta chain in context. Its antigen is not identified. This entry is derived from a study of beta chain features in type 1 diabetes. The V segment lost 1 base and the J segment 4 bases; nucleotides outside the gene matches: 5. Germline V gene lookup returns CDR1 KGHSH and CDR2 LQKENI. This CDR3 spans 15 amino acids. The isolated RNA, all of it, was reverse transcribed, so expressed TCRB transcripts were what got sequenced. The average read count of naive, central memory and regulatory T cell samples was approximately 4 million. TCRdb keeps only in-frame clones here, not all; method: immunoSEQ multiplex PCR. Of 350,000 to 450,000 clones listed, about 15% were seen once; the top ten hold about 0.034%. Study observations and caveats: Within each of all four CD4+ subsets, Type 1 diabetes patients had TCRB CDR3s that were moderately but significantly shorter. High-TCR-expressing cells could be over-represented by cDNA sequencing. PCR might show a preference for shorter templates, equally across patients and controls.

Sequences were obtained from naive CD4+ T cells from blood. The source of this sequence is a man aged 25-40 years in good health. V is TRBV18 and J is TRBJ2-3; 7 bases are a match to TRBD1. The CDR3 DNA follows: TGTGCCAGCTCACCACTGACAGGGCACGCAGATACGCAGTATTTT. This encodes CASSPLTGHADTQYF.